Listed here are 2 T cell receptor beta chains from one sample, sequenced in a study of shared clonotypes between healthy human individuals. This table comes from immunoSEQ multiplex PCR, and its TCRdb copy is limited to in-frame clones, with some not included. The sample comprises some 2,000,000 clones, under 97% of which are singletons, and roughly 0.13% rests with the top ten. The material sequenced was naive CD4+ T cells sorted from blood. Subset in this sample: CD45RA+ positively selected. The source is a man younger than 30 in good health.

The rearrangement uses TRBV7-2 and TRBJ2-3; 12 positions agree with TRBD2. There are 19 residues in the CDR3. CDR1 and CDR2 (germline): SGHTA, FQGNSA. Trimming took 2 bases from V and 0 from J; bases not matched to a gene: 9. CDR3 coding DNA: TGTGCCAGCAGCTTACAAAAACTAGCGGGGGGCTCTAGCACAGATACGCAGTATTTT. Its translation: CASSLQKLAGGSSTDTQYF.

J is TRBJ2-3 and V is TRBV4-2; D unresolved. Germline V gene data show CDR1 as LGHNA and CDR2 as YNFKEQ. Trimming removed 0 bases from V and 10 bases from J, with 14 bases in between. The CDR3 totals 14 residues. CDR3 bases: TGTGCCAGCAGCCAAGACCCGGGTAGGACGGCGCAGTATTTT. This encodes CASSQDPGRTAQYF.